The 21 T cell receptor beta chains in this list originate from one sample, sequenced in a study of T-cell memory formation after mild COVID-19. TCRdb re-called the 5' RACE reads with MiXCR, one entry per CDR3 protein. In the table there are about 620,000 distinct CDR3 sequences, over 15% of which are singletons. The material sequenced was PBMCs or a T cell subset sorted from them (not recorded which). Every receptor here comes from an adult woman who had mild COVID-19 (a few samples of this study predate the infection). Cell type and time point are not known.

This clonotype has a handful of counts. The CDR3, as DNA: TGCAGTGCTAGAGGGCCGGGCACTGAAGCTTTCTTT. Translated, it gives CSARGPGTEAFF. V gene TRBV20-1 combines with J gene TRBJ1-1; D not certain. The germline CDR1 and CDR2 sequences are DFQATT and SNEGSKA (reference sequence). This CDR3 is 12 amino acids long. Between the trimmed V and J ends, which lost 1 base and 4 bases, there was a span of 7 bases.

This clonotype was detected a few times. The genes are TRBV5-1 and TRBJ2-2; D is tentatively TRBD1 or TRBD2 (5 bases each). V gave up 0 bases and J gave up 6 bases, with 15 bases separating them. This CDR3 has 16 amino acids. Germline-derived CDR1 and CDR2 are SGHRS and YFSETQ. The CDR3 DNA reads TGCGCCAGCAGCTTGGAGTCAGGGAGACGATCCGGGGAGCTGTTTTTT. It translates to CASSLESGRRSGELFF.

V is TRBV6-2 or TRBV6-3 and J is TRBJ1-5; no firm D call. The length of the CDR3 is 15 residues. Germline CDR1 reads MNHEY; CDR2 reads SVGEGT. V dropped 2 bases and J dropped 0 bases, with 8 bases sitting between them. As DNA, the CDR3 is TGTGCCAGCAGTTACGAGGCGGCTAGCAATCAGCCCCAGCATTTT. This sequence encodes CASSYEAASNQPQHF.

The chain uses TRBV20-1 and TRBJ1-5; tentatively, D is TRBD1 (5 bases). CDR1 is DFQATT, CDR2 SNEGSKA, per germline (reference sequence). Trimming shortened V by 2 bases and J by 0 bases, and 11 bases separated the two germline ends. The CDR3 is 15 residues long. CDR3 in amino acids: CSARRQSDSNQPQHF. The CDR3 DNA sequence: TGCAGTGCTAGACGACAGTCCGATAGCAATCAGCCCCAGCATTTT.

CDR3 sequence: CASSLSGESSGANVLTF. The CDR3, as DNA: TGTGCCAGCAGTTTATCGGGAGAGTCTTCTGGGGCCAACGTCCTGACTTTC. The chain couples TRBV27 to TRBJ2-6; TRBD2 is a possible D gene (5 bases). Deletions cut 0 bases from V and 1 base from J, with 10 bases between. Germline V gene data show CDR1 as MNHEY and CDR2 as SMNVEV (reference sequence). This CDR3 comprises 17 residues.

V and J are TRBV7-2 and TRBJ2-1; 9 positions agree with TRBD2. Germline-derived CDR1 and CDR2 are SGHTA and FQGNSA. CDR3 size: 14 residues. The ends lost 4 bases at V and 10 bases at J; junction bases unmatched: 8. The CDR3, as DNA: TGTGCCAGCAGCTGGGGACTAGCTGCCCAAGAGCAGTTCTTC. This encodes CASSWGLAAQEQFF.

In this sample, this clonotype turned up a few times. The chain recombines TRBV6-1 with TRBJ2-3; the D gene is possibly TRBD2 (6 bases). Trimming stripped 3 bases from V and 4 bases from J, with 11 bases between. CDR3 length equals 14 residues. The germline gives CDR1 MNHNS, CDR2 SASEGT. In nucleotides, the CDR3 is TGTGCCAGCAGTGATCTGTCGGGAGCAGATACGCAGTATTTT. Its protein is CASSDLSGADTQYF.

The rearrangement links TRBV9 to TRBJ2-3, with D possibly matching TRBD1 (6 bases). The germline V and J ends were trimmed by 3 bases and 3 bases, with 11 bases remaining between them. The CDR3 is made up of 14 amino acids. CDR1 and CDR2 from the germline V gene are SGDLS and YYNGEE. The CDR3 protein is CASSETGLTDTQYF. The CDR3 coding sequence is TGTGCCAGCAGCGAAACAGGGCTTACAGATACGCAGTATTTT.

V usage is TRBV10-3 and J usage is TRBJ2-7; either TRBD1 or TRBD2 may fit D (5 bases each). CDR1 is ENHRY, CDR2 SYGVKD, per germline. This CDR3 region has 13 residues. V was pared by 9 bases and J by 2 bases, with 14 bases between. CDR3 sequence reads: CAIARGPAYEQYF. The CDR3 bases are TGTGCCATAGCGAGGGGCCCTGCCTACGAGCAGTACTTC.

The chain uses TRBV5-8 and TRBJ1-5; TRBD1 matches at 10 bases. The germline V gene has CDR1 SGHTS and CDR2 YDEGEE. V was pared by 4 bases and J by 6 bases, with 7 bases of the junction left unmatched. This CDR3 contains 15 residues. CDR3 amino acids: CASSKTGGAGQPQHF. CDR3 nucleotide sequence: TGTGCCAGCAGCAAGACAGGGGGCGCAGGTCAGCCCCAGCATTTT.

This clonotype was counted a few times. DNA of the CDR3: TGTGCCAGCAGCTTAGCAGAGGCAGCTCATGAGCAGTACTTC. As protein: CASSLAEAAHEQYF. The rearrangement joins TRBV7-9 to TRBJ2-7; no clear D gene. The germline CDR1 and CDR2 sequences are SEHNR and FQNEAQ (reference sequence). This CDR3 is built from 14 residues. Trimming left V 0 bases short and J 7 bases short, with 13 bases between.

Only a few counts were recorded for this clonotype. An end of the junction does not agree with germline; a read error may underlie this. The V and J genes are TRBV5-1 and TRBJ1-3; no clear D. The CDR3 sequence is 15 residues long. Germline V gene data show CDR1 as SGHRS and CDR2 as YFSETQ. The CDR3: CASSPSGYSGNTIYF. As DNA, the CDR3 is TGTGCCAGCAGCCCAAGCGGTTACTCTGGAAACACCATATATTTT.

This clonotype was seen only a few times. The CDR3 loop is CATSGDPGNYGYTF. The CDR3 DNA follows: TGTGCCACCAGCGGCGACCCAGGAAACTATGGCTACACCTTC. This chain connects TRBV24-1 to TRBJ1-2; D ambiguous. V shed 7 bases and J shed 2 bases, with 13 bases lying between them. The CDR3 extends over 14 amino acids. CDR1 is KGHDR, CDR2 SFDVKD, per germline.

The chain employs TRBV9 and TRBJ2-7, with TRBD1 matching 10 bases. CDR1 is SGDLS, CDR2 YYNGEE, per germline. The CDR3 consists of 14 residues. J gave up 6 bases and V 3 bases, and 6 bases lay outside the gene matches. The CDR3 DNA reads TGTGCCAGCAGCGCCGGGACAGGGGAGGTCGAGCAGTACTTC. It specifies CASSAGTGEVEQYF.

This clonotype was picked up a small number of times. This chain uses TRBV6-5 with TRBJ1-2, with TRBD1 as a possible D gene (5 bases). Per the germline V gene, CDR1 is MNHEY and CDR2 is SVGAGI. V dropped 2 bases and J dropped 2 bases, with 12 bases sitting between them. The CDR3 has 15 amino acids. The DNA of the CDR3 is TGTGCCAGCAGTTACGGCGGGGCGGAGAACTATGGCTACACCTTC. This gives the protein CASSYGGAENYGYTF.

The chain is built from TRBV24-1 and TRBJ2-2; a weak D match, TRBD1 (6 bases). Germline V lookup: CDR1 KGHDR, CDR2 SFDVKD. V dropped 4 bases and J dropped 5 bases, with 10 bases sitting between them. The length of the CDR3 is 14 residues. The CDR3 here is CATSDNRETGELFF. The CDR3 bases are TGTGCCACCAGTGACAACAGGGAAACCGGGGAGCTGTTTTTT.

The chain is built from TRBV14 and TRBJ1-1, with TRBD1 matching 7 bases. The junction had 2 bases not matched to a gene; V was cut back by 7 bases and J by 0 bases. CDR3 length: 13 amino acids. Germline lookup yields CDR1 SGHDN and CDR2 FVKESK. The CDR3 DNA is TGTGCCAGCACCGACAGGGTGAACACTGAAGCTTTCTTT. Amino acid sequence: CASTDRVNTEAFF.

The chain uses TRBV7-3 and TRBJ1-2, with 10 bases lining up with TRBD1. The CDR3 is made up of 14 amino acids. V shed 0 bases and J 7 bases; nucleotides not matched to a gene: 2. Germline V gene lookup returns CDR1 SGHTA and CDR2 FQGTGA. This CDR3 reads CASSLTTGGGGYTF. CDR3 in DNA: TGTGCCAGCAGCTTAACGACAGGGGGCGGTGGCTACACCTTC.

V and J are TRBV20-1 and TRBJ1-5; D might be TRBD1 (5 bases). CDR3 length: 15 residues. Trimming removed 5 bases at V and 0 bases at J, with 14 bases between. Germline V lookup: CDR1 DFQATT, CDR2 SNEGSKA (reference sequence). The CDR3 here is CSASRGDYSNQPQHF. CDR3 coding DNA: TGCAGTGCTTCCCGAGGGGATTATAGCAATCAGCCCCAGCATTTT.

The DNA of the CDR3 is TGTGCCAGCAGCCAAGATCGTACCGGGACAGGGATTATTTGGCAGCCCCAGCATTTT. Translating gives CASSQDRTGTGIIWQPQHF. The rearrangement links TRBV4-2 to TRBJ1-5; 9 nucleotides align to TRBD1. Trimming at V came to 0 bases and at J to 7 bases, leaving 16 bases not matched to a gene. There are 19 residues in the CDR3. CDR1 and CDR2 (germline): LGHNA, YNFKEQ.

The rearrangement links TRBV5-6 to TRBJ2-3, with 9 bases that match TRBD2. The CDR3 loop spans 16 amino acids. Trimming removed 6 bases from V and 2 bases from J; junction bases left unmatched: 10. From germline, CDR1 is SGHDT and CDR2 YYEEEE. The CDR3 sequence is CASILRGGGATDTQYF. The CDR3 nucleotides are TGTGCCAGCATCCTGAGGGGCGGGGGGGCCACAGATACGCAGTATTTT.